Presented here are 27 T cell receptor beta chains from one specimen sequenced in a study of metastatic and nonmetastatic thyroid tumors. TCRdb re-analyzed the PCR reads using MiXCR. The sample contains a few thousand clones, about 33% of which appear only once. No treatment had been given to any patient before thyroid surgery. The specimen sequenced was adjacent normal tissue. The receptors derive from a male donor with papillary thyroid cancer or a benign thyroid nodule (not recorded which). Some clones in this sample may be carry-over from other donors' samples.

The chain has TRBV7-2 and TRBJ2-7, with D tentatively TRBD2 (7 bases). The CDR3 sequence is 13 residues long. The ends were cut back, 6 bases at V and 2 bases at J, with 11 bases in the middle. The V gene's germline CDR1 is SGHTA and CDR2 FQGNSA. The CDR3 loop is CASRGGAAYEQYF. Written as DNA, the CDR3 is TGTGCCAGCAGGGGGGGGGCAGCCTACGAGCAGTACTTC.

This clone was observed a few times. The rearrangement uses TRBV7-2 and TRBJ2-2; 7 bases are shared with TRBD1. The germline V gene has CDR1 SGHTA and CDR2 FQGNSA. CDR3 size: 15 residues. J gave up 0 bases and V 5 bases, and 3 bases lay outside the gene matches. The CDR3 spells CASSRDRANTGELFF. CDR3 coding DNA: TGTGCCAGCAGCCGGGACAGAGCGAACACCGGGGAGCTGTTTTTT.

This clone was picked up a small number of times. The junction differs from germline at one of its ends, possibly a read error. This chain links TRBV27 with TRBJ2-2, with no clear D. The V gene's germline CDR1 is MNHEY and CDR2 SMNVEV (reference sequence). The CDR3 is made up of 12 amino acids. CDR3 region: CSSSLQTGQLFF. CDR3 DNA: TGTTCCAGCAGTTTACAGACCGGGCAACTGTTTTTT.

The chain links TRBV27 to TRBJ1-1; the D gene is possibly TRBD1 (6 bases). Germline-derived CDR1 and CDR2 are MNHEY and SMNVEV (reference sequence). The CDR3 consists of 13 residues. The CDR3 bases are TGTGGGTGGAGTTTAGGCAGGGGAACTGAAGCTTTCTTT. Protein: CGWSLGRGTEAFF.

This clone has more than one count but fewer than ten. The genes are TRBV10-2 and TRBJ2-7; TRBD2 agrees at 13 bases. This CDR3 is built from 14 residues. CDR1 and CDR2 from the germline V gene are WSHSY and SAAADI. Trimming cost V 6 bases and J 7 bases; bases outside gene matches: 6. The CDR3 loop reads CASRTGLAGVEQYF. The CDR3 nucleotides read TGCGCCAGCAGGACCGGACTAGCGGGAGTTGAGCAGTACTTC.

This clone was detected a few times. This rearrangement joins TRBV12-3 or TRBV12-4 to TRBJ2-7; the D is unclear. Trimming cost V 1 base and J 3 bases, with 10 bases left between them. The CDR3 spans 14 residues. CDR3 DNA sequence: TGTGCCAGCAGTTTAGAGGCAGCTCACTACGAGCAGTACTTC. The encoded protein is CASSLEAAHYEQYF.

By frequency in the sample, this clone is medium-sized. This rearrangement joins TRBV20-1 to TRBJ2-1; TRBD2 matches at 13 bases. This CDR3 contains 18 residues. V was pared by 3 bases and J by 5 bases, with 13 bases of the junction left unmatched. The V gene's germline CDR1 is DFQATT and CDR2 SNEGSKA (reference sequence). The CDR3 region has the DNA TGCAGTGCTAGTAGAGGGGAACTAGCGGGAGGGCCGAACAATGAGCAGTTCTTC. It yields the protein CSASRGELAGGPNNEQFF.

This clone showed up just a few times. The germline gene is not matched at one end of the junction; a read error may be the cause. The CDR3 DNA reads TGTGCCAGCAGCTTAGGGTCCTCCGAGCAGTACTTC. It encodes CASSLGSSEQYF. This chain links TRBV7-9 with TRBJ2-7; D is unclear. This CDR3 spans 12 amino acids. Germline V gene sequence: CDR1 SEHNR, CDR2 FQNEAQ (reference sequence).

The chain couples TRBV6-2 or TRBV6-3 to TRBJ1-1, with D unclear. Germline V lookup: CDR1 MNHEY, CDR2 SVGEGT. CDR3 size: 13 residues. The V and J ends lost 10 bases and 3 bases respectively, with 15 bases between them. The CDR3 bases are TGTGCCAACAGACCTTCCAGCCACACTGAAGCTTTCTTT. Protein: CANRPSSHTEAFF.

V is TRBV27 and J is TRBJ2-1; TRBD2 might be the D (6 bases). Germline-derived CDR1 and CDR2 are MNHEY and SMNVEV (reference sequence). The CDR3 sequence is 16 residues long. Deletions cut 0 bases from V and 0 bases from J, with 9 bases between. This CDR3 is CASSLSSGGSYNEQFF. The CDR3 nucleotides are TGTGCCAGCAGTTTATCGTCCGGGGGCTCCTACAATGAGCAGTTCTTC.

By share, this clone counts as large. This rearrangement joins TRBV7-9 to TRBJ2-7, with no clear D. With 8 bases removed from V and 6 bases from J, the gap between germline ends came to 11 bases. CDR1 is SEHNR and CDR2 is FQNEAQ in the germline V gene (reference sequence). This CDR3 region has 11 residues. In DNA, the CDR3 is TGTGCCAGCGGATCTTCAAGCGAGCAGTACTTC. It encodes CASGSSSEQYF. Drawing the rest from reference TRBV7-9 and TRBJ2-7, the complete variable domain is DTGVSQNPRHKITKRGQNVTFRCDPISEHNRLYWYRQTLGQGPEFLTYFQNEAQLEKSRLLSDRFSAERPKGSFSTLEIQRTEQGDSAMYLCASGSSSEQYFGPGTRLTVT.

This clone was counted between two and nine times. The chain employs TRBV7-9 and TRBJ2-5, with D uncertain. Trimming removed 6 bases at V and 5 bases at J, with 4 bases between. CDR1 and CDR2 from the germline V gene are SEHNR and FQNEAQ (reference sequence). The length of the CDR3 is 10 residues. The CDR3 here is CASSGETQYF. CDR3 DNA sequence: TGTGCCAGCAGTGGTGAGACCCAGTACTTC.

The rearrangement joins TRBV28 to TRBJ2-7, with TRBD2 matching over 12 bases. The CDR3 loop spans 16 amino acids. Germline CDR1 is MDHEN and CDR2 is SYDVKM. With V trimmed by 3 bases and J by 3 bases, 6 bases remained unmatched. The CDR3 DNA reads as TGTGCCAGCAGTTTGGTCGGACTAGCGGGATTCTACGAGCAGTACTTC. The encoded protein is CASSLVGLAGFYEQYF.

The table lists this clone with a few counts. The V call is TRBV30, the J call TRBJ1-4; no reliable D call. V was cut by 1 base and J by 5 bases, with 8 bases left in between. Germline V gene lookup returns CDR1 GTSNPN and CDR2 SVGIG (reference sequence). The length of the CDR3 is 13 residues. The CDR3 DNA reads as TGTGCCTGGAGTGAACAGCCGAATGAAAAACTGTTTTTT. Residues: CAWSEQPNEKLFF. Full variable domain (missing parts from reference TRBV30 and TRBJ1-4): SQTIHQWPATLVQPVGSPLSLECTVEGTSNPNLYWYRQAAGRGLQLLFYSVGIGQISSEVPQNLSASRPQDRQFILSSKKLLLSDSGFYLCAWSEQPNEKLFFGSGTQLSVL.

The rearrangement links TRBV6-1 to TRBJ2-7; TRBD2 is a possible D gene (7 bases). V lost 6 bases and J lost 4, with 16 bases in between. CDR3 size: 14 residues. Germline V gene sequence: CDR1 MNHNS, CDR2 SASEGT. CDR3 region: CASRNREGGYEQYF. CDR3 nucleotide sequence: TGTGCCAGCAGGAACAGGGAGGGAGGGTACGAGCAGTACTTC.

The chain joins TRBV28 to TRBJ2-1, with no clear D. Germline V gene data show CDR1 as MDHEN and CDR2 as SYDVKM. With 3 bases removed from V and 11 bases from J, the gap between germline ends came to 11 bases. The CDR3 extends over 12 amino acids. Here the CDR3 reads CASSLGFGQQFF. Written as DNA, the CDR3 is TGTGCCAGCAGTTTGGGATTCGGGCAGCAGTTCTTC.

This clone occurred a few times. The chain joins TRBV11-2 to TRBJ2-7; 9 positions match TRBD2. CDR3 size: 16 residues. The germline gives CDR1 SGHAT, CDR2 FQNNGV. J gave up 4 bases and V 0 bases, and 7 bases lay outside the gene matches. CDR3 residues: CASSLDVAGVGYEQYF. The CDR3 DNA reads TGTGCCAGCAGCTTAGATGTAGCGGGAGTGGGTTACGAGCAGTACTTC.

This clone was seen a few times. This CDR3 reads CASSYGGRDEKLFF. In DNA, the CDR3 is TGTGCCAGCAGTTACGGAGGGAGGGATGAAAAACTGTTTTTT. This chain joins TRBV27 and TRBJ1-4; D is undetermined. Germline V gene sequence: CDR1 MNHEY, CDR2 SMNVEV (reference sequence). The CDR3 runs to 14 residues. The V end lost 4 bases, the J end lost 6 bases, and 12 bases lay between the germline ends.

Relative to its sample, this clone is large (0.1 to 1%). The chain recombines TRBV5-1 with TRBJ2-1, with 9 positions matching TRBD2. Germline V gene data show CDR1 as SGHRS and CDR2 as YFSETQ. V dropped 0 bases and J dropped 8; count of bases not matched to a gene: 9. The CDR3 is 16 residues long. This CDR3 reads CASSLGAGGASDEQFF. In nucleotides, the CDR3 is TGCGCCAGCAGCTTGGGTGCGGGAGGGGCTAGCGATGAGCAGTTCTTC.

The chain is built from TRBV20-1 and TRBJ1-2; possibly TRBD1 for D (5 bases). Trimming stripped 0 bases from V and 4 bases from J, with 15 bases between. Germline lookup yields CDR1 DFQATT and CDR2 SNEGSKA (reference sequence). The CDR3 is 15 residues long. The CDR3 is CSARDVAGGGYGYTF. In nucleotides, the CDR3 is TGCAGTGCTAGAGATGTGGCGGGGGGTGGCTATGGCTACACCTTC.

This clone was found many times. This sequence joins TRBV27 and TRBJ2-6; D call uncertain. The CDR3 has 17 amino acids. Germline V gives CDR1 MNHEY, CDR2 SMNVEV (reference sequence). The V end lost 4 bases, the J end lost 0 bases, and 13 bases lay between the germline ends. CDR3 region: CASSSLRSSSGANVLTF. CDR3 DNA: TGTGCCAGCAGTTCCCTCCGCTCGAGCTCTGGGGCCAACGTCCTGACTTTC.

This clone has just one count. For the CDR3, the DNA is TGTGCCAGCAGTTTAGGACTAGCGGGGGGGCAAGAGACCCAGTACTTC. Translating gives CASSLGLAGGQETQYF. The V call is TRBV27, the J call TRBJ2-5; TRBD2 matches 15 bases. V trimming: 2 bases; J trimming: 2 bases; junction bases outside the gene matches: 0. Germline CDR1 reads MNHEY; CDR2 reads SMNVEV (reference sequence). There are 16 residues in the CDR3.

By its share, this clone is large. The chain combines TRBV11-3 with TRBJ2-2, with 7 bases identical to TRBD1. The CDR3 loop spans 15 amino acids. Looked up from germline, CDR1 is SGHNT and CDR2 is YENEEA. The J segment lost 4 bases and the V segment lost 10 bases, leaving 12 bases of the junction unmatched. The CDR3 loop reads CAIRVGQETTGELFF. CDR3 DNA sequence: TGTGCCATCCGGGTTGGACAGGAGACCACCGGGGAGCTGTTTTTT.

A few counts support this clone. The V gene is TRBV6-1, the J gene TRBJ1-1; D uncertain. CDR1 is MNHNS and CDR2 is SASEGT in the germline V gene. This CDR3 is built from 11 residues. V lost 8 bases, J lost 1 base, and 5 bases lay in between. CDR3 protein: CASLRNTEAFF. The CDR3 DNA reads as TGTGCCAGCCTCAGGAACACTGAAGCTTTCTTT.

This clone was seen a handful of times. This chain connects TRBV27 to TRBJ2-3, with TRBD1 identical over 8 bases. This CDR3 comprises 12 residues. Per germline, CDR1 MNHEY and CDR2 SMNVEV (reference sequence). Germline trimming cut 5 bases from V and 14 bases from J; bases unmatched to any gene: 9. CDR3 residues: CASSLGQGIWYF. In nucleotides, the CDR3 is TGTGCCAGCAGTCTAGGACAGGGAATTTGGTATTTT.

V usage is TRBV5-1 and J usage is TRBJ1-1; 11 positions agree with TRBD1. With 0 bases clipped from V and 4 bases from J, the junction kept 2 bases outside the gene matches. CDR1 is SGHRS and CDR2 is YFSETQ in the germline V gene. The CDR3 runs 15 residues. The CDR3 here is CASSLGGTGGTEAFF. DNA of the CDR3: TGCGCCAGCAGCTTGGGAGGGACAGGGGGCACTGAAGCTTTCTTT.

This clone was counted only a few times. The V gene is TRBV6-2 or TRBV6-3, the J gene TRBJ1-5; D is ambiguous. The V and J ends lost 3 bases and 6 bases respectively, with 9 bases between them. The CDR3 consists of 13 residues. Germline V gene lookup returns CDR1 MNHEY and CDR2 SVGEGT. This chain's CDR3 is CASSYTDPQPQHF. For the CDR3, the DNA is TGTGCCAGCAGTTATACGGATCCTCAGCCCCAGCATTTT.